The 11 T cell receptor beta chains below come from one sample, sequenced in a study of T cells after yellow fever vaccination. TCRdb passed the 5' RACE reads through MiXCR, listing each CDR3 protein once. Seen here are about 75,000 distinct CDR3 sequences, 7.3% observed once, and the top ten hold approximately 30%. The material was CD8+ T cells sorted from PBMCs, obtained around 10 days after the first yellow fever vaccination. These receptors originate from a man younger than 35 who received the YFV17D yellow fever vaccine.

Many counts were recorded for this clonotype. The J gene is TRBJ2-5, the V gene TRBV27, with 7 bases lining up with TRBD1. J was trimmed by 4 bases and V by 4 bases; bases with no gene match: 3. Germline assignment: CDR1 MNHEY and CDR2 SMNVEV (reference sequence). The CDR3 is 13 residues long. CDR3 nucleotides: TGTGCCAGCAGTTCCTGGGACAGAGAGACCCAGTACTTC. Encoded protein: CASSSWDRETQYF.

This clonotype was observed a few times. The V call is TRBV4-3, the J call TRBJ2-3, with 10 positions matching TRBD1. The germline gives CDR1 LGHNA, CDR2 YSLEER. V shed 2 bases and J 3 bases; nucleotides not matched to a gene: 5. This CDR3 has 16 amino acids. In DNA, the CDR3 is TGCGCCAGCAGCCAACCGGGACAGGGGACGACAGATACGCAGTATTTT. This encodes CASSQPGQGTTDTQYF.

This clonotype was found many times. The chain combines TRBV4-1 with TRBJ2-3, with a possible D match to TRBD1 (6 bases). With 0 bases removed from V and 3 bases from J, the gap between germline ends came to 10 bases. Germline CDR1 MGHRA, CDR2 YSYEKL. This CDR3 region has 15 residues. CDR3 in amino acids: CASSQEQGNTDTQYF. The CDR3, as DNA: TGCGCCAGCAGCCAAGAACAGGGTAATACAGATACGCAGTATTTT.

This clonotype was recorded at least ten times. The rearrangement uses TRBV12-3 or TRBV12-4 and TRBJ2-5; TRBD2 aligns across 15 bases. Trimming took 9 bases from V and 5 from J; bases not matched to a gene: 7. This CDR3 contains 15 residues. CDR3 sequence reads: CASGTSGGIWETQYF. In DNA, the CDR3 is TGTGCCAGTGGGACTAGCGGGGGGATCTGGGAGACCCAGTACTTC.

This clonotype was seen at least ten times. The chain links TRBV27 to TRBJ2-7; no reliable D call. The length of the CDR3 is 13 residues. The germline gives CDR1 MNHEY, CDR2 SMNVEV (reference sequence). V was clipped by 10 bases and J by 4 bases, with 17 bases between them. The CDR3 nucleotides are TGTGCCATCAAACATCCGGGTTGGTACGAGCAGTACGTC. Encoded protein: CAIKHPGWYEQYV.

This clonotype has at least ten counts. V gene TRBV4-1 combines with J gene TRBJ2-7; D is unclear. CDR1 and CDR2 (germline): MGHRA, YSYEKL. V shed 1 base and J shed 2 bases, with 12 bases lying between them. This CDR3 comprises 15 residues. CDR3 DNA sequence: TGCGCCAGCAGCCAAGGGACCGCAGGAACCTACGAGCAGTACGTC. Translation: CASSQGTAGTYEQYV.

The table lists this clonotype with many counts. The chain has TRBV6-6 and TRBJ2-7; D is undetermined. The ends were cut back, 6 bases at V and 2 bases at J, with 11 bases in the middle. The length of the CDR3 is 13 residues. Germline CDR1 reads MNHNY; CDR2 reads SVGAGI (reference sequence). CDR3 amino acids: CASSPGPPYEQYV. DNA for the CDR3: TGTGCCAGCAGCCCCGGGCCTCCCTACGAGCAGTACGTC.

Many counts were recorded for this clonotype. The V gene is TRBV7-3, the J gene TRBJ2-1; D not resolved. Looked up from germline, CDR1 is SGHTA and CDR2 is FQGTGA. V lost 3 bases to trimming and J lost 5 bases, with 11 bases between them. This CDR3 spans 14 amino acids. The CDR3 region has the DNA TGTGCCAGCAGCTTCAGAAACAGAGACAATGAGCAGTTCTTC. Translating it yields CASSFRNRDNEQFF.

The chain joins TRBV20-1 to TRBJ1-4; D not resolved. CDR3 length: 12 residues. V lost 3 bases, J lost 7 bases, and 9 bases lay in between. The germline V gene encodes CDR1 DFQATT and CDR2 SNEGSKA (reference sequence). The CDR3 nucleotides are TGCAGTGCTAGGGTGGAAGGTGAAAAACTGTTTTTT. Its translation is CSARVEGEKLFF.

This clonotype was observed at least ten times. The chain's CDR3 is CASSQKRTGGEKLFF. DNA of the CDR3: TGCGCCAGCAGCCAAAAGAGAACAGGGGGTGAAAAACTGTTTTTT. This rearrangement joins TRBV4-1 to TRBJ1-4; 8 bases fit TRBD1. CDR3 length equals 15 residues. Germline V gene sequence: CDR1 MGHRA, CDR2 YSYEKL. V shed 2 bases, J shed 7 bases, and the junction held 6 bases outside the gene matches.

This clonotype has ten or more counts. The chain combines TRBV12-3 or TRBV12-4 with TRBJ2-5; D gene uncertain. Trimming took off 4 bases at V and 4 bases at J, with 22 bases between the two ends. The CDR3 loop spans 17 amino acids. The CDR3 sequence: CASSSLRRATLGETQYF. Written as DNA, the CDR3 is TGTGCCAGCAGTTCCCTGCGAAGGGCTACTTTGGGAGAGACCCAGTACTTC.